This TCR beta chain came from a study of cytomegalovirus exposure and HLA in healthy donors. The CDR3 loop spans 19 amino acids. Those who donated were healthy bone marrow donors. Comments on this clone: Its antigen is undetermined.

The PCR ran on 60 Vbeta and 13 Jbeta primers. Original data processing: A follow-up analysis tallied 65 million to 80 million unique TCR beta chains, roughly 11 million shared. Assay used: immunoSEQ multiplex PCR; TCRdb lists only in-frame clones, some missing. V and J calls and clone size are as listed in that table; D and trimming were resolved from the DNA. This sample has roughly 120,000 clones, with 77% found just once. Study-wide points: In a later analysis, V- and J-gene trimming of beta chains associated with a DCLRE1C missense variant, replicated independently.

The TCR was taken from a woman aged 40 to 49 in good health and CMV-seropositive. The sample consisted of PBMCs. This rearrangement joins TRBV21-1 to TRBJ2-1; TRBD2, the D gene given by the table, was not confirmed from the DNA. TRBV21-1 has pseudogene status. CDR3 region: CASSKGTRESSGRTGEQFF. CDR3 sequence (DNA): TGTGCCAGCAGCAAAGGGACGAGGGAGTCTAGCGGGAGGACAGGTGAGCAGTTCTTC.